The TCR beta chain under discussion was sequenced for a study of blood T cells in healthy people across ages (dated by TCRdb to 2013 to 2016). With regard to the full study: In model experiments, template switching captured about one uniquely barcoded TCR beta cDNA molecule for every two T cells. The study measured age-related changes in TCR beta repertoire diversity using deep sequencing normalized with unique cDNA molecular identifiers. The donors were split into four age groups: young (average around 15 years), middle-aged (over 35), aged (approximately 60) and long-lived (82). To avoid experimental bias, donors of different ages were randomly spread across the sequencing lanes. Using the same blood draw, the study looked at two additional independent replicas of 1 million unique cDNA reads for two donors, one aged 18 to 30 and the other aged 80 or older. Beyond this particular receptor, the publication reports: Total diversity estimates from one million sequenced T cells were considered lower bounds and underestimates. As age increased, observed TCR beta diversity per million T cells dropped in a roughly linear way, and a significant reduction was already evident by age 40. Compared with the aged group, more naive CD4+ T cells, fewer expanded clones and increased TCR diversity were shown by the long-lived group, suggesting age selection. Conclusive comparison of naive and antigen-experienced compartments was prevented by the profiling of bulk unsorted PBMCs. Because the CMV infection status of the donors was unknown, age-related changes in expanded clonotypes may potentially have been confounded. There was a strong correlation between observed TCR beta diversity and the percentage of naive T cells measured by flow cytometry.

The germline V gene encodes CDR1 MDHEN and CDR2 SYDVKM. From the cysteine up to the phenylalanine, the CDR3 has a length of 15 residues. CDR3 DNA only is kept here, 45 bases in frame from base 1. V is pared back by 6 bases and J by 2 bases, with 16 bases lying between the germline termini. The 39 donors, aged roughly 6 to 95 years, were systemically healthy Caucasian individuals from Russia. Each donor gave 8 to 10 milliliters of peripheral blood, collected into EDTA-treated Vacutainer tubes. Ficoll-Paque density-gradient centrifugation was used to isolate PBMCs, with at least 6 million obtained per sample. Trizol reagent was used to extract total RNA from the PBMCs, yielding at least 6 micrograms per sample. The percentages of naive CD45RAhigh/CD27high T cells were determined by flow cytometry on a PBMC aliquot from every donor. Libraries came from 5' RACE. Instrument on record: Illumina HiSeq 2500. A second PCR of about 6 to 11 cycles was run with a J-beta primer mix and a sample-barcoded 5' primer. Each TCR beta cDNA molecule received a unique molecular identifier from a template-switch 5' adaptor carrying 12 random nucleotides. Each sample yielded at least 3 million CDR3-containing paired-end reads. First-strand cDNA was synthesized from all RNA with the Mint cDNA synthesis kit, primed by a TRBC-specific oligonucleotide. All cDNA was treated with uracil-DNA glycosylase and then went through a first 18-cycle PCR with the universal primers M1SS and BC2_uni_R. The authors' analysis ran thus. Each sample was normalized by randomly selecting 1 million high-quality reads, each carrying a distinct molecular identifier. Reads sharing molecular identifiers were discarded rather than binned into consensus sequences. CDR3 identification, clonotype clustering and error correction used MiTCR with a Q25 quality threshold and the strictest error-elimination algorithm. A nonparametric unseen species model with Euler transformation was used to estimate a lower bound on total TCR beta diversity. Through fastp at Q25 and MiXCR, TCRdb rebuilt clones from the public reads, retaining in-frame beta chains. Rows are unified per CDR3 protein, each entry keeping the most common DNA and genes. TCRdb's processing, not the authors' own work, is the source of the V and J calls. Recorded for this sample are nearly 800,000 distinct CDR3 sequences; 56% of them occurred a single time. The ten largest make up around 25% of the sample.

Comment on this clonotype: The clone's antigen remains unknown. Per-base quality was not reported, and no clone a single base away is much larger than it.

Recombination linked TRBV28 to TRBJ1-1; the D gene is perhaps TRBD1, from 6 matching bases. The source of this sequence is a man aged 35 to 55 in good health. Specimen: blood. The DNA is TGTGCCAGCAGCCTCAGGACAGTTATTAACACTGAAGCTTTCTTT. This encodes CASSLRTVINTEAFF.